This T cell receptor (beta chain) stems from a study of blood T cells in healthy people across ages. A second PCR of 7 to 11 cycles used a sample-barcoded 5' primer and a J-beta primer mix. Each CDR3 protein is one row after TCRdb ran MiXCR on the 5' RACE reads. The repertoire has some 1.7 million distinct CDR3 sequences, roughly 28% of them found once; the top ten carry 7.7%. CDR1 is LGHNA, CDR2 YNFKEQ, per germline. The CDR3 runs to 16 residues. With V trimmed by 6 bases and J by 5 bases, 13 bases remained unmatched. The rearrangement uses TRBV4-2 and TRBJ2-1; 7 bases line up with TRBD2. The sample consisted of blood. The TCR originated in a woman in her twenties or thirties in good health. The CDR3 loop reads CASRPLGGVINNEQFF. The CDR3 bases are TGTGCCAGCAGACCCTTGGGGGGGGTAATCAACAATGAGCAGTTCTTC.